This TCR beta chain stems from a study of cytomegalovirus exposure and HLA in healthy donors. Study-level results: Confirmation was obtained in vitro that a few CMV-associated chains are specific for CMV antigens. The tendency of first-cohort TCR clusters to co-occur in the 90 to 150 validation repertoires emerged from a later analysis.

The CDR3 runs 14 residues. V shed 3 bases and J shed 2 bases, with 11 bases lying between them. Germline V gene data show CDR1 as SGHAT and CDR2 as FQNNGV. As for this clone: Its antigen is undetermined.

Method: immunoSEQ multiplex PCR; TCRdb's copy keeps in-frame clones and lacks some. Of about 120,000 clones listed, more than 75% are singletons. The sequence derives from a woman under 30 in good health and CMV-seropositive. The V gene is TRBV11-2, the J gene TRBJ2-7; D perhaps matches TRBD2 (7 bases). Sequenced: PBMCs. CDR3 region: CASSLRGRAYEQYF. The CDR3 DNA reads TGTGCCAGCAGCTTGAGGGGGAGGGCCTACGAGCAGTACTTC. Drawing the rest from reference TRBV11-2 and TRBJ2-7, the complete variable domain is EAGVAQSPRYKIIEKRQSVAFWCNPISGHATLYWYQQILGQGPKLLIQFQNNGVVDDSQLPKDRFSAERLKGVDSTLKIQPAKLEDSAVYLCASSLRGRAYEQYFGPGTRLTVT.